The 15 T cell receptor beta chains listed next were all sequenced from one sample in a study of a mutant IDH1 vaccine in newly diagnosed glioma. TCRdb keeps only in-frame clones here, not all; method: immunoSEQ multiplex PCR. This table has roughly 41,000 clones, around 80% appearing once. Time point meaning: baseline, week 1 (first vaccination visit). Treatment: pre-vaccination baseline after standard-of-care therapy. Sequenced material: PBMCs, taken from a glioma patient treated with radiotherapy, temozolomide or both. These TCRs come from a man aged 35 to 55 with glioma. Some clones in this sample may be carry-over from other donors' samples.

The rearrangement joins TRBV6-6 to TRBJ2-7; TRBD1 matches at 8 bases. The CDR3 runs to 15 residues. With 6 bases clipped from V and 5 bases from J, the junction kept 12 bases outside the gene matches. From germline, CDR1 is MNHNY and CDR2 SVGAGI (reference sequence). For the CDR3, the DNA is TGTGCCAGCAGCCCCACGACAGGGGATTACCACGAGCAGTACTTC. Translation: CASSPTTGDYHEQYF.

The rearrangement links TRBV2 to TRBJ1-2, with 7 bases that match TRBD1. V was clipped by 3 bases and J by 7 bases; unmatched bases: 2. Germline V gene sequence: CDR1 SNHLY, CDR2 FYNNEI. This CDR3 is built from 12 residues. CDR3 amino acids: CASSDRGFGYTF. CDR3 in DNA: TGTGCCAGCAGTGACAGGGGGTTTGGCTACACCTTC. Supplemented by reference TRBV2 and TRBJ1-2, the full variable domain reads EPEVTQTPSHQVTQMGQEVILRCVPISNHLYFYWYRQILGQKVEFLVSFYNNEISEKSEIFDDQFSVERPDGSNFTLKIRSTKLEDSAMYFCASSDRGFGYTFGSGTRLTVV.

The genes are TRBV15 and TRBJ1-1; 9 nucleotides match TRBD1. With 3 bases clipped from V and 4 bases from J, the junction kept 12 bases outside the gene matches. The germline V gene encodes CDR1 LNHNV and CDR2 YYDKDF (reference sequence). This CDR3 contains 17 residues. This chain's CDR3 is CATSSRPGTGSGTEAFF. The CDR3 DNA reads TGTGCCACCAGCAGTCGTCCCGGGACAGGGTCGGGCACTGAAGCTTTCTTT.

The CDR3 loop reads CASQTTGGGRPEAFF. The CDR3 DNA sequence: TGTGCCAGCCAGACAACTGGAGGGGGGAGACCTGAAGCTTTCTTT. This chain connects TRBV5-6 to TRBJ1-1, with D perhaps TRBD1 (6 bases). This CDR3 has 15 residues. The germline gives CDR1 SGHDT, CDR2 YYEEEE. With 7 bases removed from V and 6 bases from J, the gap between germline ends came to 22 bases.

This chain joins TRBV5-4 and TRBJ1-1, with D perhaps TRBD1 (6 bases). The CDR3 has 15 residues. With 1 base removed from V and 2 bases from J, the gap between germline ends came to 12 bases. Germline assignment: CDR1 SGHNT and CDR2 YYREEE (reference sequence). The CDR3 sequence: CASSLHPGANTEAFF. DNA for the CDR3: TGTGCCAGCAGCTTGCATCCGGGGGCAAACACTGAAGCTTTCTTT.

The V gene is TRBV6-5, the J gene TRBJ2-3, with 7 nucleotides matching TRBD1. V lost 5 bases to trimming and J lost 1 base; unmatched junction nucleotides: 6. The length of the CDR3 is 15 residues. Germline CDR1 MNHEY, CDR2 SVGAGI. The DNA for the CDR3 is TGTGCCAGCAGTAGACAGGGATGGGGCACAGATACGCAGTATTTT. It translates to CASSRQGWGTDTQYF.

The chain links TRBV15 to TRBJ2-2, with D possibly being TRBD2 (7 bases). Germline V gene data show CDR1 as LNHNV and CDR2 as YYDKDF (reference sequence). V lost 0 bases to trimming and J lost 4 bases, with 18 bases between them. The CDR3 sequence is 18 residues long. DNA of the CDR3: TGTGCCACCAGCAGAGATCGGGGAGGGGGGTATCGCACCGGGGAGCTGTTTTTT. This gives the protein CATSRDRGGGYRTGELFF.

Here the CDR3 reads CASSRDKKEAFF. The DNA of the CDR3 is TGTGCCAGCAGCCGGGACAAAAAAGAAGCTTTCTTT. The chain employs TRBV2 and TRBJ1-1; tentatively, D is TRBD1 (6 bases). V was shortened by 6 bases and J by 8 bases, with 13 bases between the two germline ends. Germline V gives CDR1 SNHLY, CDR2 FYNNEI. The CDR3 spans 12 residues.

This chain joins TRBV19 and TRBJ2-2; D is unclear. Germline loops: CDR1 LNHDA, CDR2 SQIVND (reference sequence). V lost 5 bases and J 2 bases, leaving 3 bases between the germline ends. There are 12 residues in the CDR3. The CDR3 nucleotides read TGTGCCAGTAGTCTCAACACCGGGGAGCTGTTTTTT. Protein: CASSLNTGELFF.

The V call is TRBV10-2, the J call TRBJ2-7; weak D call: TRBD2 (7 bases). Germline CDR1 and CDR2: WSHSY and SAAADI. The CDR3 has 14 residues. Trimming removed 3 bases at V and 4 bases at J, with 13 bases between. The CDR3 region is CASSDRTAGYEQYF. Written as DNA, the CDR3 is TGCGCCAGCAGTGATCGGACAGCGGGATACGAGCAGTACTTC.

The chain links TRBV7-2 to TRBJ2-7, with D tentatively TRBD1 (5 bases). Trimming removed 3 bases at V and 6 bases at J, with 18 bases between. This CDR3 has 15 amino acids. CDR1 is SGHTA and CDR2 is FQGNSA in the germline V gene. CDR3 sequence (DNA): TGTGCCAGCAGCTTGGGGCCCATCACATCGACCGAGCAGTACTTC. It specifies CASSLGPITSTEQYF.

The chain employs TRBV14 and TRBJ1-5; the D gene is possibly TRBD1 (6 bases). The CDR3 is made up of 18 amino acids. The V end was cut by 6 bases, the J end by 9 bases, with 30 bases between. Per the germline V gene, CDR1 is SGHDN and CDR2 is FVKESK. CDR3 nucleotide sequence: TGTGCCAGCAGGGAGACGGGGGGGGCGCCGGGAGAGTTTGGGCCCCAGCATTTT. Translated: CASRETGGAPGEFGPQHF.

This clone is a singleton in its sample. The rearrangement joins TRBV5-4 to TRBJ1-1, with D unclear. V lost 4 bases and J 4 bases, leaving 14 bases between the germline ends. From germline, CDR1 is SGHNT and CDR2 YYREEE (reference sequence). This CDR3 is built from 14 residues. CDR3 coding DNA: TGTGCCAGCAGCCCATCCTTAACCTCCACTGAAGCTTTCTTT. Protein sequence: CASSPSLTSTEAFF.

This rearrangement joins TRBV4-1 to TRBJ2-3; TRBD2 matches 8 bases. Trimming at V came to 4 bases and at J to 3 bases, leaving 6 bases not matched to a gene. CDR3 length equals 15 residues. CDR1 and CDR2 (germline): MGHRA, YSYEKL. In DNA, the CDR3 is TGCGCCAGCAGCCTGAGCGGGGGTATGACAGATACGCAGTATTTT. This translates into CASSLSGGMTDTQYF.

The rearrangement links TRBV7-2 to TRBJ1-2; D is ambiguous. The CDR3 contains 14 residues. The V end was cut by 5 bases, the J end by 8 bases, with 18 bases between. Germline V gene lookup returns CDR1 SGHTA and CDR2 FQGNSA. The CDR3 DNA reads TGTGCCAGCAGCCCCCTTTTGCAGGAAGGGGGCTACACCTTC. Translation: CASSPLLQEGGYTF.